Included here is one TCR beta chain sequence, with context. Sequencing used immunoSEQ multiplex PCR; TCRdb keeps in-frame clones, though not all of them. The sample yields about 85,000 clones, about 95% seen once. These data originate in a study of technical replicates of blood from several donors. V shed 2 bases and J 3 bases; nucleotides not matched to a gene: 3. The germline gives CDR1 MDHEN, CDR2 SYDVKM. The CDR3 has 16 residues. The specimen was T cells isolated from PBMCs. This clonotype originated in a human donor in good health. The chain employs TRBV28 and TRBJ2-1, with 11 bases that match TRBD2. CDR3 in amino acids: CASSLRTSGSYNEQFF. The CDR3 coding sequence is TGTGCCAGCAGTTTACGAACTAGCGGGAGCTACAATGAGCAGTTCTTC.